Here is one T cell receptor (beta chain) with its context. Germline V CDR1 and CDR2: DFQATT, SNEGSKA (reference sequence). CDR3 size: 14 residues. With 1 base removed from V and 6 bases from J, the gap between germline ends came to 13 bases. MiXCR was run by TCRdb on the 5' RACE reads, yielding one entry per CDR3 protein. The sample carries a few hundred thousand distinct CDR3 sequences, about 22% recorded once. This record comes from a study of T-cell memory formation after mild COVID-19. Overall study: TCR clusters largely stayed donor specific.

The source is an adult woman who had mild COVID-19 (a few samples of this study predate the infection). Cell type and time point are not known. The sample taken for sequencing was PBMCs or a T cell subset sorted from them (not recorded which). The V call is TRBV20-1, the J call TRBJ2-1, with D hard to call. The CDR3 loop is CSARVRAPGNEQFF. The CDR3 DNA sequence: TGCAGTGCTAGAGTTAGGGCGCCAGGCAATGAGCAGTTCTTC.